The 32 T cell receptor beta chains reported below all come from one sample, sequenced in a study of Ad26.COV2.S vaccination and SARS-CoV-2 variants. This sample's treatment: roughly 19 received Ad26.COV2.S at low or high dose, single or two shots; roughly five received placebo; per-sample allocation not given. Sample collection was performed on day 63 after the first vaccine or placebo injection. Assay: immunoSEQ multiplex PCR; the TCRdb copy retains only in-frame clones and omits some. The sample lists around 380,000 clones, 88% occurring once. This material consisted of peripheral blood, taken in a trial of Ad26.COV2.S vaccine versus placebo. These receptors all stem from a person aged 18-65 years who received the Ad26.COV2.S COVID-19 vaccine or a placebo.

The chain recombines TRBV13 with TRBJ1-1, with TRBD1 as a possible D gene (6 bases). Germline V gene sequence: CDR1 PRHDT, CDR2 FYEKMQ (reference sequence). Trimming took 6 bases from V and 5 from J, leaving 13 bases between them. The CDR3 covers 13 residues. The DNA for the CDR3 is TGTGCCAGCAGGAGGGTAGGGGGTACTGAAGCTTTCTTT. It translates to CASRRVGGTEAFF. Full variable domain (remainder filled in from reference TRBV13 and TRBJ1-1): AAGVIQSPRHLIKEKRETATLKCYPIPRHDTVYWYQQGPGQDPQFLISFYEKMQSDKGSIPDRFSAQQFSDYHSELNMSSLELGDSALYFCASRRVGGTEAFFGQGTRLTVV.

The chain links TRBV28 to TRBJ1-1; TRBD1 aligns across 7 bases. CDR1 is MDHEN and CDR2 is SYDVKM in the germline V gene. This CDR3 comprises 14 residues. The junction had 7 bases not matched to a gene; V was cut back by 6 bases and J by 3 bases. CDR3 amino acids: CASSPGGGYTEAFF. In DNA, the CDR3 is TGTGCCAGCAGCCCAGGGGGAGGTTACACTGAAGCTTTCTTT.

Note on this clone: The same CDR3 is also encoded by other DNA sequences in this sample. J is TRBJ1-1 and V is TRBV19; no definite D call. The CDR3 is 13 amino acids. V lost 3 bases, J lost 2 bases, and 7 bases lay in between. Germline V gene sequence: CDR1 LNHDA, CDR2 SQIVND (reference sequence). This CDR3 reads CASSIFGNTEAFF. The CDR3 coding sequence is TGTGCCAGTAGTATTTTCGGTAACACTGAAGCTTTCTTT. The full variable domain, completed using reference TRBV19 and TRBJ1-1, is DGGITQSPKYLFRKEGQNVTLSCEQNLNHDAMYWYRQDPGQGLRLIYYSQIVNDFQKGDIAEGYSVSREKKESFPLTVTSAQKNPTAFYLCASSIFGNTEAFFGQGTRLTVV.

The CDR3 sequence: CASSLAEGAATEAFF. The CDR3 DNA reads as TGTGCCAGCAGCTTGGCCGAGGGGGCGGCCACTGAAGCTTTCTTT. This sequence joins TRBV5-4 and TRBJ1-1; 7 bases line up with TRBD1. Germline trimming cut 0 bases from V and 4 bases from J; bases unmatched to any gene: 6. The CDR3 consists of 15 residues. Per the germline V gene, CDR1 is SGHNT and CDR2 is YYREEE (reference sequence).

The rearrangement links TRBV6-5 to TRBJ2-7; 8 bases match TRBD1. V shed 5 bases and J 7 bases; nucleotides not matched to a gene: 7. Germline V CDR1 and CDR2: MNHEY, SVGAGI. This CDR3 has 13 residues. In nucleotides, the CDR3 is TGTGCCAGCAGTCAACAGGGGGAAGAAGAGCAGTACTTC. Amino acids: CASSQQGEEEQYF.

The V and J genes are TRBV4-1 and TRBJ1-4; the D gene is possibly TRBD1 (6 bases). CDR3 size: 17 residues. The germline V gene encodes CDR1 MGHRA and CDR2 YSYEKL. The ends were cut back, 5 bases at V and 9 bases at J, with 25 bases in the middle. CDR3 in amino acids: CASSGGGARTDQKKLFF. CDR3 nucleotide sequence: TGCGCCAGCAGCGGTGGGGGGGCCCGGACAGACCAGAAAAAACTGTTTTTT.

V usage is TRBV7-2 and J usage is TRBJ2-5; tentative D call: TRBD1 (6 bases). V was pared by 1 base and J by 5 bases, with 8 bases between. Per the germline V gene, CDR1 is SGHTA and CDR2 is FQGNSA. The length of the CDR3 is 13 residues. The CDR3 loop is CASSLVQGETQYF. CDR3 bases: TGTGCCAGCAGCTTAGTTCAGGGGGAGACCCAGTACTTC. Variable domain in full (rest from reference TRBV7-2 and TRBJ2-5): GAGVSQSPSNKVTEKGKDVELRCDPISGHTALYWYRQSLGQGLEFLIYFQGNSAPDKSGLPSDRFSAERTGGSVSTLTIQRTQQEDSAVYLCASSLVQGETQYFGPGTRLLVL.

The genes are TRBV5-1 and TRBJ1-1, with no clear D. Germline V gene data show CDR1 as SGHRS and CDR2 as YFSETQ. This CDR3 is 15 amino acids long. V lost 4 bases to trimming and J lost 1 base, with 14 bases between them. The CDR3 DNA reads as TGCGCCAGCAGCCCCGAGGGCTGGAAGAACACTGAAGCTTTCTTT. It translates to CASSPEGWKNTEAFF.

This CDR3 is CASSQLLQGTYEQYF. CDR3 bases: TGCGCCAGCAGCCAACTTCTACAGGGCACCTACGAGCAGTACTTC. V is TRBV4-1 and J is TRBJ2-7; a weak D match, TRBD1 (6 bases). The V gene lost 2 bases and the J gene lost 2 bases, with 13 bases spanning the gap. The germline CDR1 and CDR2 sequences are MGHRA and YSYEKL. This CDR3 is 15 amino acids long.

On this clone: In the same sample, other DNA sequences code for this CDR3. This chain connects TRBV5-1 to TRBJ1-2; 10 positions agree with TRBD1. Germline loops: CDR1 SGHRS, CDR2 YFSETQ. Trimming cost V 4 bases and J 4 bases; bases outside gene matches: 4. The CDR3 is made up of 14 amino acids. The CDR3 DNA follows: TGCGCCAGCAGCGCGACAGGGGGCGGCTATGGCTACACCTTC. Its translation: CASSATGGGYGYTF.

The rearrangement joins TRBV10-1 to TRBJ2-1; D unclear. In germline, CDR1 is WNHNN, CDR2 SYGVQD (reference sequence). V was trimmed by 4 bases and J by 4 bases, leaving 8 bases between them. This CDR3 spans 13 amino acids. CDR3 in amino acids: CASSGRPYNEQFF. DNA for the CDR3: TGCGCCAGCAGTGGAAGACCTTACAATGAGCAGTTCTTC.

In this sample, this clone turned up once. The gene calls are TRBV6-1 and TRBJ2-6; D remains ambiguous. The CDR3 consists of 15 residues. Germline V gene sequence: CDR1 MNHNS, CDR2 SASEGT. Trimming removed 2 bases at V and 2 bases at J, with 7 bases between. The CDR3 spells CASSEWATGANVLTF. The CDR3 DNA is TGTGCCAGCAGTGAATGGGCAACTGGGGCCAACGTCCTGACTTTC.

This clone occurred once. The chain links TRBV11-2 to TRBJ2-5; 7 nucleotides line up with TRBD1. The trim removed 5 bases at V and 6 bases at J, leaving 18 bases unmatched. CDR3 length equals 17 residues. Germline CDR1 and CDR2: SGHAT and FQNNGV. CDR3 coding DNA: TGTGCCAGCAGCCCTACCCCGACAGGGATGACAAGAAAGACCCAGTACTTC. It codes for CASSPTPTGMTRKTQYF.

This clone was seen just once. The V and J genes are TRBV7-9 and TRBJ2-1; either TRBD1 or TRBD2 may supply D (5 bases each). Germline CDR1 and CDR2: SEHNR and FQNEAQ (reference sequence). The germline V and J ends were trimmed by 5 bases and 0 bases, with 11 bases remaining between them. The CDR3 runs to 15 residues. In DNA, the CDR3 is TGTGCCAGCAGCCCTGAGGGGAGCTCCTACAATGAGCAGTTCTTC. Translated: CASSPEGSSYNEQFF.

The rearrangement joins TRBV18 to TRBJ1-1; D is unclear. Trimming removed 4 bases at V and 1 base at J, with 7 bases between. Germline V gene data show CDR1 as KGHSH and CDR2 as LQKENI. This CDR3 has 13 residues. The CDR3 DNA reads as TGTGCCAGCTCACGGAGTGAGAACACTGAAGCTTTCTTT. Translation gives CASSRSENTEAFF. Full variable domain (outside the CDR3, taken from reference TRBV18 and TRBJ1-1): NAGVMQNPRHLVRRRGQEARLRCSPMKGHSHVYWYRQLPEEGLKFMVYLQKENIIDESGMPKERFSAEFPKEGPSILRIQQVVRGDSAAYFCASSRSENTEAFFGQGTRLTVV.

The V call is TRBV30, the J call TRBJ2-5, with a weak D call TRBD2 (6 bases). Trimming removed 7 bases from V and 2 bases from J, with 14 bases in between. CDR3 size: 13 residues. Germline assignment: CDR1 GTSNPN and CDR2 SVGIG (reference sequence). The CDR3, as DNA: TGTGCCTTGGCGGCCCGGGGGCAAGAGACCCAGTACTTC. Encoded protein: CALAARGQETQYF.

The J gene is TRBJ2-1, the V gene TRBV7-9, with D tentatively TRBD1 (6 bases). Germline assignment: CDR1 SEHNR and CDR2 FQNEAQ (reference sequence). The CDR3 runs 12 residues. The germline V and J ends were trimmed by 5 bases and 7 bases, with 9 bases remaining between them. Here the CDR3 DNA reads TGTGCCAGCAGCACGACAGGAAATGAGCAGTTCTTC. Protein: CASSTTGNEQFF.

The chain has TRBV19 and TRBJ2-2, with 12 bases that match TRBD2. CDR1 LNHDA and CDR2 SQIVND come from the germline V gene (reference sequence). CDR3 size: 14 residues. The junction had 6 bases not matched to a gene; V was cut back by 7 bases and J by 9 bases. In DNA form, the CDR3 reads TGTGCCAGTACCACGACTAGCGGGGGCCGGGAGCTGTTTTTT. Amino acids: CASTTTSGGRELFF.

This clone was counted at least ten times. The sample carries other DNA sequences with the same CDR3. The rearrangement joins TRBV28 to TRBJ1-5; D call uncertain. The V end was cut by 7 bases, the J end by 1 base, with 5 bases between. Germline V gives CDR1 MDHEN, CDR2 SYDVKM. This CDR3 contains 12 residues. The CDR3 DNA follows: TGTGCCAGCAAAAGGAGCAATCAGCCCCAGCATTTT. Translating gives CASKRSNQPQHF.

The CDR3 nucleotides read TGTGCCAGCAGCGTAGGGCAGGGGAAGACTGGCTACACCTTC. Translated, it gives CASSVGQGKTGYTF. The V and J genes are TRBV9 and TRBJ1-2; TRBD1 might be the D (6 bases). From germline, CDR1 is SGDLS and CDR2 YYNGEE. Trimming cost V 0 bases and J 7 bases, with 13 bases left between them. CDR3 size: 14 residues.

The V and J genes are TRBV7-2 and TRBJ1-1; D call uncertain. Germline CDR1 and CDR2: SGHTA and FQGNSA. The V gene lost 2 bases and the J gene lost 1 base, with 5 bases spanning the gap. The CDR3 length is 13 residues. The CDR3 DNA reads TGTGCCAGCAGCTTACTAGGGAACACTGAAGCTTTCTTT. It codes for CASSLLGNTEAFF.

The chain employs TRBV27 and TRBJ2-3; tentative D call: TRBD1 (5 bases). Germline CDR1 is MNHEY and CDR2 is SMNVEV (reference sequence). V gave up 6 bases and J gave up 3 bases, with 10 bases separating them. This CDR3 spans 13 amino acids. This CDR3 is CASSSGLTDTQYF. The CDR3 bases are TGTGCCAGCAGCTCAGGGTTGACAGATACGCAGTATTTT.

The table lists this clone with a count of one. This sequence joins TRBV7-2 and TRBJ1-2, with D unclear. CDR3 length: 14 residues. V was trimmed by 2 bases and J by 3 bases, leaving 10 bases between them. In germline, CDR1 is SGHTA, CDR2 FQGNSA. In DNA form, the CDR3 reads TGTGCCAGCAGCTTAATGGGCTTCTACTATGGCTACACCTTC. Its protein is CASSLMGFYYGYTF.

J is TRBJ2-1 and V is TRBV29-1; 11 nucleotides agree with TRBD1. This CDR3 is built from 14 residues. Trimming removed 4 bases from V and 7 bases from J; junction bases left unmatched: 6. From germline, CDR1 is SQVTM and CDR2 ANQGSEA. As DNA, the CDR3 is TGCAGCGTTGCCGGACAGGGGGCTATTAATGAGCAGTTCTTC. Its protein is CSVAGQGAINEQFF.

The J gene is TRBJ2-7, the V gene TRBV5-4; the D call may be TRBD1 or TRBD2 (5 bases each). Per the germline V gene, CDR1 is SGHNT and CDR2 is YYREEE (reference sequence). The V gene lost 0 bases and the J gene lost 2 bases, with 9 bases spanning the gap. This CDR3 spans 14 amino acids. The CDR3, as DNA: TGTGCCAGCAGCTTGGAGAGGGGCCCCTACGAGCAGTACTTC. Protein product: CASSLERGPYEQYF.

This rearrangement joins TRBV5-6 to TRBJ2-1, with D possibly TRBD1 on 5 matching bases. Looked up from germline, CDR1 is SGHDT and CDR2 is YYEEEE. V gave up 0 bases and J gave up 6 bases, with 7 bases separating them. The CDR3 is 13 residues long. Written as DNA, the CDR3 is TGTGCCAGCAGCTTGGATAGGGGCAATGAGCAGTTCTTC. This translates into CASSLDRGNEQFF.

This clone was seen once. The CDR3 DNA reads TGTGCCAGCAGCGCCTCGGGACAGGGAGATAAGTTCTTC. Its translation: CASSASGQGDKFF. This rearrangement joins TRBV7-6 to TRBJ2-1, with 9 positions matching TRBD1. Germline lookup yields CDR1 SGHVS and CDR2 FNYEAQ. The length of the CDR3 is 13 residues. V dropped 5 bases and J dropped 14; count of bases not matched to a gene: 10.

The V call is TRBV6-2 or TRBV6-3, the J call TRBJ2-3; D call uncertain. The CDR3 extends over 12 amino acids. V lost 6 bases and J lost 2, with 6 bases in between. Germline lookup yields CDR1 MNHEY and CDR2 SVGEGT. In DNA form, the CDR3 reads TGTGCCAGCAGCCCATACACAGATACGCAGTATTTT. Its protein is CASSPYTDTQYF.

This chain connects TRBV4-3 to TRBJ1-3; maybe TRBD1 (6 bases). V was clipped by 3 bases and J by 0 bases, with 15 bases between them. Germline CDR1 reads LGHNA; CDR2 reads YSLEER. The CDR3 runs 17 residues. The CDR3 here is CASSQDEQGLSGNTIYF. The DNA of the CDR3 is TGCGCCAGCAGCCAGGATGAACAGGGACTCTCTGGAAACACCATATATTTT.

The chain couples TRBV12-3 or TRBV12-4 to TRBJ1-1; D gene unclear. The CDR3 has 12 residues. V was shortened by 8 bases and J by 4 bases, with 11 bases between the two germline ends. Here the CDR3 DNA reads TGTGCCAGCGCGCGGGGAATCACTGAAGCTTTCTTT. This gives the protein CASARGITEAFF.

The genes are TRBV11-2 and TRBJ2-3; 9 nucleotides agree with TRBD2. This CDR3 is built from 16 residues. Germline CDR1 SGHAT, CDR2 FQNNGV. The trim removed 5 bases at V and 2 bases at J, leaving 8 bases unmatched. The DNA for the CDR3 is TGTGCCAGCAGCCCCTGGACTAGCGCTAACACAGATACGCAGTATTTT. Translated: CASSPWTSANTDTQYF. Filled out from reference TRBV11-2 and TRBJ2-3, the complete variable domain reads EAGVAQSPRYKIIEKRQSVAFWCNPISGHATLYWYQQILGQGPKLLIQFQNNGVVDDSQLPKDRFSAERLKGVDSTLKIQPAKLEDSAVYLCASSPWTSANTDTQYFGPGTRLTVL.

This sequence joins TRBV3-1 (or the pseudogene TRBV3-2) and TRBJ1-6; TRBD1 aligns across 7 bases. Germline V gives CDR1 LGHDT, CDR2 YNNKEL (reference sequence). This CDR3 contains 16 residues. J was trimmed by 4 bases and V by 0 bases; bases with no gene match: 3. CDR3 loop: CASSQEWDRYNSPLHF. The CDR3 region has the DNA TGTGCCAGCAGCCAAGAATGGGACAGATATAATTCACCCCTCCACTTT.